This TCR beta chain was captured by sequencing in a study of T cell responses to AZD1222 COVID-19 vaccine. Study-wide results and caveats: Spike-specific TCR breadth and depth were elevated following two AZD1222 doses. Seropositive AZD1222 recipients at baseline numbered only five or six. Sampling that yielded the repertoires occurred only after the peak T cell response.

Pooling covered second doses at about 4 or about 12 weeks. The CDR3 consists of 16 residues. CDR1 is SGHAT and CDR2 is FQNNGV in the germline V gene. V was cut by 1 base and J by 0 bases, with 11 bases left in between. Here immunoSEQ multiplex PCR was the method, and the copy in TCRdb shows in-frame clones only, minus some. The repertoire holds 150,000 to 200,000 clones, with around 90% as singletons. A word on this clone: The antigen remains undetermined.

This receptor was taken from an adult who received the AZD1222 COVID-19 vaccine. The sample here was peripheral blood, taken 28 days after the second AZD1222 dose. The rearrangement uses TRBV11-2 and TRBJ2-3; D not certain. This chain's CDR3 is CASSLGTAASTDTQYF. The DNA of the CDR3 is TGTGCCAGCAGCTTAGGGACGGCCGCTAGCACAGATACGCAGTATTTT.